This T cell receptor beta chain was recorded in a study of shared clonotypes between healthy human individuals. Overall study findings and caveats: Among donors, the sharing of clonotypes was expected to be influenced by sequencing depth.

Assay used: immunoSEQ multiplex PCR; TCRdb lists only in-frame clones, some missing. The sample has a few million clones, under 95% seen once. With 1 base removed from V and 7 bases from J, the gap between germline ends came to 15 bases. The CDR3 loop spans 15 amino acids. The germline V gene has CDR1 SGHRS and CDR2 YFSETQ. The CD4+ fraction was divided into a CD45RA+ naive subset and a CD45RA-negative memory subset. Comments on this clone: The antigen is undetermined.

The material sequenced was naive CD4+ T cells from PBMCs. Subset described: CD45RA+ positively selected. The rearrangement uses TRBV5-1 and TRBJ2-1; possible D gene TRBD2, 5 bases. The sequence derives from a man aged 18 to 30 in good health. Some clones in this sample may be carry-over from other donors' samples. The CDR3 DNA sequence: TGCGCCAGCAGCTTGTTGCGGCTAGCCGAAAATGAGCAGTTCTTC. This codes for CASSLLRLAENEQFF.